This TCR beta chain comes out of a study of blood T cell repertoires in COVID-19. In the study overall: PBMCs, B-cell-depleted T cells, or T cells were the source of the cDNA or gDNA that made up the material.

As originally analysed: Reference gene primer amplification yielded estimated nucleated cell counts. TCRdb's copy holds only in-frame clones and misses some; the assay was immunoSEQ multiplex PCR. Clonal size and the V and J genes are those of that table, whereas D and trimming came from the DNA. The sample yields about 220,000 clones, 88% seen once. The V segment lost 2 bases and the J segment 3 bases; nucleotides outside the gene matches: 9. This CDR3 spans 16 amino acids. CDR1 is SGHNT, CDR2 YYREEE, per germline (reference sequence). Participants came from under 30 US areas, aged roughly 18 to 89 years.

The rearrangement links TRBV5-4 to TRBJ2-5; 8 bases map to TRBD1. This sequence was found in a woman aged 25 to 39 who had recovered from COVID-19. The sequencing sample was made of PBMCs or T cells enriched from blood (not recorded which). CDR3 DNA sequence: TGTGCCAGCAGCTTCTGGACAGGGAGTCCCGAAGAGACCCAGTACTTC. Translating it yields CASSFWTGSPEETQYF.